This T cell receptor beta chain was retrieved from a study of CD8+ T cells in alopecia areata. cDNA prepared by RNA extraction and subsequent reverse transcription served as the template for sequencing. TCRdb's table, derived via immunoSEQ multiplex PCR, lists solely in-frame clones and lacks some. The table lists roughly 150,000 clones, around 57% of them singletons. General study findings and limits: Mice showed TCR sharing more clearly than patients did, possibly owing to HLA. Among the cells sequenced in scalp samples are also the resident alphabeta T cells of normal skin. The study found higher clonality in lesional than normal scalp, especially in alopecia totalis/universalis.

It was from PBMCs that CD4+ and CD8+ T cells were sorted. This clone has more than one count but fewer than ten. The antigen is undetermined. Trimming shortened V by 5 bases and J by 0 bases, and 8 bases separated the two germline ends. In germline, CDR1 is SQVTM, CDR2 ANQGSEA. CDR3 length equals 13 residues. The sequence was obtained from a human donor in good health. The J gene is TRBJ1-5, the V gene TRBV29-1; possibly TRBD1 for D (6 bases). Sequences were obtained from CD4+ T cells sorted from blood. The CDR3 is CSVQGNSNQPQHF. The CDR3 coding sequence is TGCAGCGTTCAGGGGAATAGCAATCAGCCCCAGCATTTT.